The TCR beta chain under discussion was sequenced for a study of radiation and T cells in renal cell carcinoma. Study results and limitations: Compared with controls, irradiated tumors showed greater TCR clonality. Without pretreatment biopsies, baseline tumor clonotype presence was undetermined. Compared with controls, irradiated tumors had more, larger dominant CDR3 motifs.

Germline CDR1 SGHDT, CDR2 YYEEEE. This CDR3 contains 12 residues. The germline V and J ends were trimmed by 4 bases and 3 bases, with 7 bases remaining between them. Specified treatment: 15 Gy SBRT to primary tumor, nephrectomy 4 weeks later. Nephrectomy followed 15 Gy stereotactic body radiation by 4 weeks. This table comes from immunoSEQ multiplex PCR, and its TCRdb copy is limited to in-frame clones, with some not included. The profile shows approximately 18,000 clones, roughly two thirds of them singletons. This clone is labeled as medium-sized (0.01 to 0.1%). Its antigen is unknown. The clonotype comes from a woman in her 70s with renal cell carcinoma. This sample comprised tumor tissue, obtained from a patient whose treatment included radiotherapy and nephrectomy. The chain has TRBV5-6 and TRBJ1-2; D is uncertain. This chain's CDR3 is CASSEDDYGYTF. In DNA, the CDR3 is TGTGCCAGCAGCGAGGACGACTATGGCTACACCTTC.